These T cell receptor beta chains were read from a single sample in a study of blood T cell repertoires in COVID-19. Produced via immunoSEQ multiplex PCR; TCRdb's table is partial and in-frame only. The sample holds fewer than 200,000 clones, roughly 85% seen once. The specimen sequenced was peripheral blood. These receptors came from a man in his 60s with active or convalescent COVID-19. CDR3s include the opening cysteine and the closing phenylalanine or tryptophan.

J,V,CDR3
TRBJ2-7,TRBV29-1,CSVAGLGGASYEQYF
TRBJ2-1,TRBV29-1,CSVLSYNEQFF
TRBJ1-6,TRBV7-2,CASSLATGMGSRPLHF
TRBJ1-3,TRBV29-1,CSVEDGRARSGNTIYF
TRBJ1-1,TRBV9,CASSVGGHGQPEAFF
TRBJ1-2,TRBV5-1,CASSLAGDFNYGYTF
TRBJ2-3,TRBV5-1,CASSSRGSGGAERDTQYF
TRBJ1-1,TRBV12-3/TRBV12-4,CASSFAVNTEAFF
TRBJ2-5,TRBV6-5,CASSLNSGGRGETQYF
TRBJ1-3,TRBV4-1,CASSQGQGAGTGNTIYF
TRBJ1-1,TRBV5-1,CASSFQGDTEAFF
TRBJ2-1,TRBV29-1,CSVRSGGRNEQFF
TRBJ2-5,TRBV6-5,CAPSGGGPQETQYF
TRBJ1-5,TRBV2,CASRAMNQPQHF
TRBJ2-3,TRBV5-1,CASTPGRDGDTQYF
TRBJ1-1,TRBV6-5,CASRQVGTEAFF
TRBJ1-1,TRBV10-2,CASSVGQKNTEAFF
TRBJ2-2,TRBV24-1,CATSDPGRGTTGELFF
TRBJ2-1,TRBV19,CASSVLRLAGGHNEQFF
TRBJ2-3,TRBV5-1,CASSLGGRVGNTDTQYF
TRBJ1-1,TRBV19,CATGQRGRMNTEAFF
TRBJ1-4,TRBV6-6,CASTTPGGGSEKLFF
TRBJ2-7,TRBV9,CASSVAGYEQYF